The following is a TCR beta chain sequence with its context. Its recognized antigen is unknown. The input lacks base qualities; no much larger clone sits a single base away. These data come from a study of cytomegalovirus exposure and HLA in healthy donors (dated by TCRdb to 2017 to 2019). About the full investigation: In an earlier analysis of roughly 500 of the donors, around 300 Gb of sequence data and about 110 million unique TCR beta sequences from about 180 million T cells were reported. A later genetic analysis took genome-wide SNP genotypes for about 65% of the 666 donors and used that subset as a discovery cohort. HLA typing included class I and class II loci at four-digit resolution. Donor age, sex, ethnicity and CMV serostatus were compiled together with the repertoire data. Rather than using new phenotypic data, the later analysis identified candidate immune exposures from TCR beta sequences and from how often those sequences occurred across donors. To decide whether each TCR beta V gene segment behaved as functional or pseudogenic, an earlier analysis of over 500 of the donors relied on high-throughput TCR beta sequencing. Typing coverage varied by locus: roughly 620-640 donors for A, B, C, DRB1 and DQB1; roughly 500 for DQA1; around 610 for DPA1; fewer than 480 for DPB1. All discovery cohort repertoires had been generated on a single sequencing platform. A separate validation cohort of 100 to 150 different subjects was used in addition to the 666-subject first cohort. In a later analysis, previously published TCR beta repertoires from 670 or so donors were re-analyzed and high-resolution HLA genotyping was added so that TCR occurrence patterns could be studied. The study combined high-throughput TCR immunosequencing, statistical association of individual TCRs with disease status, and machine learning to predict cytomegalovirus infection status. The study aimed to test whether cataloging public T cell receptors could reveal signatures of past pathogen exposure. The study used immunosequencing to profile the T cell repertoires of approximately 690 subjects and linked those repertoires to cytomegalovirus serostatus. Among roughly 370 genotyped donors of the cohort, an average of about 240,000 unique TCR beta nucleotide sequences were sequenced per donor, roughly 18% of them non-productive. An early release that covered roughly 600 HLA-typed donors contained approximately 300 gigabases of sequencing data and some 87 million unique TCR sequences. Four to six DR-DQ haplotypes were handled as single units for association and clustering, since linkage in the cohort was strong. Of the roughly 400 genotyped donors, approximately 83% fell in the genetic ancestry cluster associated with self-reported Caucasian donors.

The full study reports these points: Because counts were too low, approximately 18 rarely observed V segments, including chromosome 9 orphons, were excluded from the earlier analysis of fewer than 650 of the donors. The study listed approximately 160 TCR beta chains as associated with cytomegalovirus. In this cohort, only TCR beta chains were sequenced, and detectable features were limited by the absence of alpha or paired-chain data. A later genetic analysis associated a missense DCLRE1C variant with V-gene and J-gene trimming of TCR beta chains, and an independent cohort replicated the association. The sequencing pipeline was judged likely to have produced a cluster of highly shared sequence variants as a technical artifact. Correlated functional status among segregating V segments might be attributable to linkage disequilibrium, but an unknown experimental factor could not be ruled out. Compared with equally common non-associated chains, HLA-associated TCR beta chains in a later analysis were more clonally expanded and had lower generation probabilities. Three of the identified cytomegalovirus-associated TCR beta chains were confirmed in vitro to be specific for cytomegalovirus antigens. A later analysis associated some 17,000 TCR beta sequences with specific HLA alleles at a false discovery rate of 0.05. Strong co-occurrence of HLA alleles, especially DR and DQ, made assigning TCR associations to individual alleles difficult. In a later analysis, most CMV-associated TCR beta chains were found to appear HLA-restricted, with HLA associations seemingly driven largely by CMV exposure. Presence/absence analyses assumed roughly uniform sequencing depth across donors, an assumption that may not hold. A further reported finding was that TCR beta sequences accurately predicted the HLA-A and HLA-B alleles for most subjects in the first cohort. According to a later genetic analysis, donors in an Asian-associated ancestry cluster had fewer N-insertions in productive TCRs than the approximately 670-donor mean. For the cohort, immune exposure information was limited to CMV serostatus. A later analysis found that TCR association rates varied across HLA loci, with DRB1 alleles showing the most associated TCRs and HLA-C alleles the fewest. Across donors, most TCR sequences were observed very rarely, whereas some public TCRs were present in many individuals. Because HLA typing was missing for some donors at each locus, association tests included only the typed subset. In an earlier analysis of over 550 of the donors, most TCR beta V segments were observed in productive rearrangements about 90% or about 30% of the time, broadly matching IMGT annotations. The classifier was reported to diagnose cytomegalovirus status with high specificity and sensitivity in both the original and validation cohorts. It was suggested by the authors that the approach could potentially be generalized to other disease states and immunological phenotypes. A later analysis reported that several top co-occurrence clusters appeared linked to parvovirus B19, influenza, CMV and Epstein-Barr virus.

The cohort comprised approximately 700 healthy bone marrow donors. All cohort members were sampled while nominally healthy, although unrecorded immune exposures were likely present. The donor was CMV seropositive and was included in the group of about 290 seropositive cohort members. Every donor gave a peripheral blood sample, and the peripheral blood mononuclear cells from that sample were used for TCR beta sequencing. The Qiagen DNeasy Blood Extraction Kit was used to extract genomic DNA from the blood cell samples. Library method: the immunoSEQ multiplex PCR assay. A mixture of 60 forward primers for TCR Vbeta segments and 13 reverse primers for TCR Jbeta segments was used in the multiplex PCR. A multiplex PCR assay on genomic DNA amplified the CDR3 region of rearranged TCR beta genes. The amplified TCR beta libraries were sequenced on the Illumina HiSeq System as 87-base-pair reads. Per the source publication's procedure: In a later analysis, 70 million to 95 million unique TCR beta chains were counted across the approximately 640 repertoires, and roughly 10 million of these chains were shared by at least two donors. Raw reads were error-corrected and collapsed into unique sequences by a nearest-neighbor algorithm in which closely related sequences were merged to remove PCR and sequencing errors. Alignment of CDR3 sequences to IMGT reference sequences was used to assign V, D and J gene segments. For a sequence to be retained, at least a six-nucleotide match to both a V gene segment and a J gene segment was required. A rearrangement counted as productive if the CDR3 had no stop codons and remained in frame with V and J, and every other rearrangement counted as non-productive. CDR3 was defined according to IMGT convention as the region running from the second conserved V-encoded cysteine to the conserved J-encoded phenylalanine. Sequences without an unambiguous match to a single V gene segment were excluded from the earlier analysis of 587 of the donors. An earlier analysis of fewer than 650 of the donors classified V segments as functional when productive rearrangements were above 56.7% and as segregating when the standard deviation between donors was above 5%. A statistical classification framework was developed to diagnose cytomegalovirus status using the catalog of TCR beta chain sequences. V and J gene assignment, in a later analysis, came from comparing TCR nucleotide sequences with IMGT/GENE-DB human TR gene sequences. The TCRdist pipeline was used in a later analysis to assign CDR3 sequences and most-parsimonious VDJ recombination scenarios. In a later analysis, every TCR beta chain was defined by the combination of its CDR3 amino acid sequence and its V-gene family, and reads without a unique V-gene family were dropped. In a later analysis, fewer than 600 highly shared, low-generation-probability nucleotide sequences were removed to address suspected cross-contamination and a sequencing artifact. In a later analysis, a clonal expansion index for each public chain was calculated from normalized within-repertoire ranks of inferred template counts. Generation probabilities in a later analysis came from a VDJ recombination model fitted to out-of-frame rearrangements, and those results were checked against IGoR. In a later analysis, hypergeometric tests were used to score TCR-TCR, TCR-HLA and TCR-CMV co-occurrence, with a repertoire-size bias correction applied to TCR pairs. False discovery rates were estimated in a later analysis by permuting HLA or CMV assignments 20 times. In a later analysis, co-occurring TCRs were grouped using DBSCAN, with TCRdist sequence similarity added in when clustering inside HLA-allele-positive subsets. Repertoires with fewer than 30,000 or more than 120,000 public chains were left out of co-occurrence clustering, as were five repertoires with anomalous nucleotide sharing. TCRdb stores this immuneACCESS table with in-frame sequences only. Part of the clones is absent; in the studies checked, under half of the shortfall reflects unresolved V genes, and no reason is known for the rest. V, J and clone size were drawn from that table, and D and trimming were deduced from the DNA. The sample table records 90,000 to 150,000 clones; approximately 80% of these occur just once. The ten biggest clones cover less than 15% of the sample.

This clonotype was sampled from a woman between 40 and 55 years old in good health and CMV-seropositive. Sequencing was done on a sample of PBMCs.

The nucleotide sequence is given as TGTGCCAGCAGCTACGGACAGGGGGCCACAGATACGCAGTATTTT. It specifies CASSYGQGATDTQYF. The sequence joins TRBV7-2 to TRBJ2-3; TRBD1 fits 11 bases in the junction. Based on the germline V gene, the CDR1 and CDR2 sequences are SGHTA and FQGNSA. The CDR3 runs 15 residues from the cysteine to the phenylalanine. The CDR3 DNA has 45 bases and is translated from base 1. Trimming takes 4 bases off V and 2 bases off J; junction bases not matched to a gene: 2.